Sequencing of this T cell receptor (beta chain) was carried out in a study of cytomegalovirus exposure and HLA in healthy donors. Findings and limits, study-wide: Versus the roughly 690-donor mean, an Asian-associated ancestry cluster reportedly showed fewer N-insertions in a later analysis.

Looked up from germline, CDR1 is SEHNR and CDR2 is FQNEAQ (reference sequence). This CDR3 comprises 13 residues. The PCR had 60 Vbeta and 13 Jbeta primers. Generated by immunoSEQ multiplex PCR, the TCRdb table keeps only in-frame clones and is missing some. The profile shows about 170,000 clones, 73% of them singletons. Regarding this clone: Antigen unknown. Its ends do not fully match the called genes, so a read error is possible.

The rearrangement joins TRBV7-9 to TRBJ2-1; D possibly corresponds to TRBD2 (6 bases). The sequencing sample was made of PBMCs. The TCR sequence derives from a woman between 18 and 29 years old in good health and CMV-seropositive. This CDR3 is CSSSSGTLNEQFF. CDR3 bases: TGTTCCAGCAGCTCCGGGACTCTCAATGAGCAGTTCTTC.